Presented here are 19 T cell receptor beta chains from one specimen sequenced in a study of STAT5B mutations in CD4+ large granular lymphocyte leukemia. Clones were read by immunoSEQ multiplex PCR, and TCRdb kept only the in-frame ones, dropping some. The data hold tens of thousands of clones, with 82% observed a single time. Sequenced sample: CD4+ T cells from blood buffy coats. The receptors were gathered from a human donor in good health.

In its sample, this clone was seen a few times. The chain recombines TRBV5-1 with TRBJ1-6; possible D gene TRBD1, 5 bases. Trimming left V 4 bases short and J 8 bases short, with 13 bases between. Germline V CDR1 and CDR2: SGHRS, YFSETQ. The CDR3 covers 14 residues. The CDR3 here is CASSPTDSYSPLHF. The CDR3 DNA sequence: TGCGCCAGCAGCCCGACAGATTCTTATTCACCCCTCCACTTT.

This rearrangement joins TRBV9 to TRBJ2-3, with D uncertain. The germline V and J ends were trimmed by 0 bases and 0 bases, with 8 bases remaining between them. Germline V gene lookup returns CDR1 SGDLS and CDR2 YYNGEE. The length of the CDR3 is 15 residues. The CDR3 DNA sequence: TGTGCCAGCAGCGTAGTGGCACAAAGCACAGATACGCAGTATTTT. Translated, it gives CASSVVAQSTDTQYF.

The rearrangement joins TRBV6-5 to TRBJ2-2; D remains unclear. Germline CDR1 MNHEY, CDR2 SVGAGI. CDR3 size: 14 residues. Trimming cost V 6 bases and J 5 bases, with 13 bases left between them. Here the CDR3 reads CASRPNPATGELFF. The CDR3 region has the DNA TGTGCCAGCAGGCCGAACCCGGCTACCGGGGAGCTGTTTTTT.

The rearrangement uses TRBV7-8 and TRBJ1-2; tentative D call: TRBD1 (5 bases). V was cut by 1 base and J by 2 bases, with 5 bases left in between. The V gene's germline CDR1 is SGHVS and CDR2 FQNEAQ. The CDR3 has 13 residues. This CDR3 is CASSLEGNYGYTF. The CDR3 coding sequence is TGTGCCAGCAGCTTAGAGGGGAACTATGGCTACACCTTC.

V and J are TRBV6-5 and TRBJ2-2, with D hard to call. V was shortened by 2 bases and J by 1 base, with 5 bases between the two germline ends. The CDR3 runs to 14 residues. Germline V CDR1 and CDR2: MNHEY, SVGAGI. The CDR3 here is CASSYQQNTGELFF. DNA of the CDR3: TGTGCCAGCAGTTACCAGCAGAACACCGGGGAGCTGTTTTTT.

The chain employs TRBV5-4 and TRBJ1-2, with 7 bases lining up with TRBD1. V was clipped by 3 bases and J by 8 bases; unmatched bases: 7. The CDR3 covers 13 residues. Germline V gives CDR1 SGHNT, CDR2 YYREEE (reference sequence). The CDR3 DNA reads as TGTGCCAGCAGCTCGACGACAGGGAACGGCTACACCTTC. As protein: CASSSTTGNGYTF. Filled out from reference TRBV5-4 and TRBJ1-2, the complete variable domain reads ETGVTQSPTHLIKTRGQQVTLRCSSQSGHNTVSWYQQALGQGPQFIFQYYREEENGRGNFPPRFSGLQFPNYSSELNVNALELDDSALYLCASSSTTGNGYTFGSGTRLTVV.

This clone was seen only once. The rearrangement links TRBV6-9 to TRBJ2-5, with D maybe TRBD2 (6 bases). Matching the DNA end better, TRBJ2-7 makes the J call doubtful. The CDR3 is made up of 12 amino acids. Germline V gene lookup returns CDR1 MNHGY and CDR2 SVAAGI. This chain's CDR3 is CAWRGRSYEQYF. CDR3 nucleotide sequence: TGTGCCTGGAGGGGCCGCTCCTACGAGCAGTACTTC.

The chain links TRBV28 to TRBJ2-7; either TRBD1 or TRBD2 may supply D (5 bases each). Deletions cut 5 bases from V and 7 bases from J, with 15 bases between. Germline CDR1 MDHEN, CDR2 SYDVKM. The CDR3 length is 13 residues. The CDR3 region has the DNA TGTGCCAGCAGTCCGGGACCCCACCTGGAGCAGTACTTC. The encoded protein is CASSPGPHLEQYF.

The genes are TRBV7-9 and TRBJ2-3; 8 bases agree with TRBD2. The CDR3 length is 15 residues. With 4 bases clipped from V and 7 bases from J, the junction kept 10 bases outside the gene matches. Germline V lookup: CDR1 SEHNR, CDR2 FQNEAQ (reference sequence). CDR3 nucleotide sequence: TGTGCCAGCAGCTCCCGACTAGCGAGTGGGAATACGCAGTATTTT. Translated, it gives CASSSRLASGNTQYF.

This sequence joins TRBV11-2 and TRBJ2-5, with 7 positions matching TRBD2. This CDR3 has 15 residues. With V trimmed by 5 bases and J by 1 base, 7 bases remained unmatched. In germline, CDR1 is SGHAT, CDR2 FQNNGV. In nucleotides, the CDR3 is TGTGCCAGCAGCCAAACCCCTAGCGGCCAAGAGACCCAGTACTTC. Translating it yields CASSQTPSGQETQYF. Looking up the rest from reference TRBV11-2 and TRBJ2-5 gives the full variable domain: EAGVAQSPRYKIIEKRQSVAFWCNPISGHATLYWYQQILGQGPKLLIQFQNNGVVDDSQLPKDRFSAERLKGVDSTLKIQPAKLEDSAVYLCASSQTPSGQETQYFGPGTRLLVL.

The chain employs TRBV5-1 and TRBJ2-1, with 8 bases that match TRBD2. The germline gives CDR1 SGHRS, CDR2 YFSETQ. CDR3 length: 16 residues. Trimming at V came to 0 bases and at J to 3 bases, leaving 5 bases not matched to a gene. The CDR3 DNA is TGCGCCAGCAGCTTGGCCCCGGGGGGGCGCTACAATGAGCAGTTCTTC. Protein: CASSLAPGGRYNEQFF.

The chain recombines TRBV7-2 with TRBJ2-2; D unclear. Germline lookup yields CDR1 SGHTA and CDR2 FQGNSA. The CDR3 length is 15 residues. Trimming removed 1 base from V and 2 bases from J, with 8 bases in between. CDR3 region: CASSLGIPNTGELFF. The CDR3 DNA sequence: TGTGCCAGCAGCTTAGGAATACCAAACACCGGGGAGCTGTTTTTT. Together with reference TRBV7-2 and TRBJ2-2, the CDR3 gives the full variable domain: GAGVSQSPSNKVTEKGKDVELRCDPISGHTALYWYRQSLGQGLEFLIYFQGNSAPDKSGLPSDRFSAERTGGSVSTLTIQRTQQEDSAVYLCASSLGIPNTGELFFGEGSRLTVL.

This clone has a single count. The V gene is TRBV15, the J gene TRBJ2-1; TRBD1 might be the D (5 bases). The CDR3 is made up of 14 amino acids. V shed 3 bases and J shed 2 bases, with 8 bases lying between them. The germline CDR1 and CDR2 sequences are LNHNV and YYDKDF (reference sequence). The CDR3 loop is CATSRGLAYNEQFF. CDR3 coding DNA: TGTGCCACCAGCAGGGGGCTGGCCTACAATGAGCAGTTCTTC.

V and J are TRBV4-1 and TRBJ1-4; D not resolved. The CDR3 runs 15 residues. Germline V CDR1 and CDR2: MGHRA, YSYEKL. Trimming took off 3 bases at V and 7 bases at J, with 15 bases between the two ends. The CDR3 DNA sequence: TGCGCCAGCAGCCACGGCTCTCCGGAGGGTGAAAAACTGTTTTTT. This sequence encodes CASSHGSPEGEKLFF.

The CDR3, as DNA: TGTGCCAGCAGTTACTCGACGGGGATCTACGAGCAGTACTTC. Translated: CASSYSTGIYEQYF. This chain connects TRBV6-6 to TRBJ2-7, with D tentatively TRBD2 (5 bases). V was clipped by 0 bases and J by 3 bases, with 9 bases between them. This CDR3 has 14 residues. Per the germline V gene, CDR1 is MNHNY and CDR2 is SVGAGI (reference sequence).

The rearrangement joins TRBV6-5 to TRBJ2-1; 8 bases fit TRBD2. The ends lost 2 bases at V and 3 bases at J; junction bases unmatched: 6. This CDR3 contains 16 residues. Germline-derived CDR1 and CDR2 are MNHEY and SVGAGI. The CDR3 DNA sequence: TGTGCCAGCAGTTACCTGCTCGGGGGGGGCTACAATGAGCAGTTCTTC. Protein: CASSYLLGGGYNEQFF.

This clone was recorded once. V gene TRBV5-4 combines with J gene TRBJ2-2; D possibly corresponds to TRBD2 (5 bases). This CDR3 is built from 16 residues. V was pared by 4 bases and J by 1 base, with 14 bases between. Germline CDR1 SGHNT, CDR2 YYREEE (reference sequence). The CDR3, as DNA: TGTGCCAGCAGCCCACCACTAGGACGGAACACCGGGGAGCTGTTTTTT. Translated: CASSPPLGRNTGELFF.

This clone was detected a few times. The chain recombines TRBV5-1 with TRBJ1-2; 8 bases map to TRBD1. CDR1 and CDR2 from the germline V gene are SGHRS and YFSETQ. The CDR3 loop spans 14 amino acids. V lost 3 bases, J lost 7 bases, and 8 bases stayed unmatched. The CDR3 nucleotides are TGCGCCAGCAGCTCCGCCGGGACAGGCTTTGGCTACACCTTC. It specifies CASSSAGTGFGYTF.

The genes are TRBV11-2 and TRBJ2-1, with unresolved D. The V end was cut by 1 base, the J end by 6 bases, with 13 bases between. The CDR3 has 15 residues. CDR1 and CDR2 from the germline V gene are SGHAT and FQNNGV. CDR3 region: CASSLGLGVVNEQFF. The CDR3 nucleotides read TGTGCCAGCAGCTTAGGTCTAGGTGTTGTCAATGAGCAGTTCTTC.